This record covers a single T cell receptor (beta chain). The CDR3 is 14 amino acids. In germline, CDR1 is SEHNR, CDR2 FQNEAQ (reference sequence). The V end was cut by 1 base, the J end by 2 bases, with 8 bases between. Here immunoSEQ multiplex PCR was the method, and the copy in TCRdb shows in-frame clones only, minus some. The sample has around 40,000 clones; around four fifths are singletons. The sample belongs to a study of graft-versus-host responses after intestinal transplantation. The source of this sequence is a human patient who received an intestinal transplant, so some T cells may come from the graft donor. The chain has TRBV7-9 and TRBJ1-1; D gene ambiguous. Source: PBMCs, taken about 38 months after transplant. The CDR3 region is CASSLDSDNTEAFF. CDR3 in DNA: TGTGCCAGCAGCTTAGATTCAGATAACACTGAAGCTTTCTTT.